One sample yielded the 9 T cell receptor beta chains listed below, sequenced in a study of shared clonotypes between healthy human individuals. Assay used: immunoSEQ multiplex PCR; TCRdb lists only in-frame clones, some missing. The sample carries millions of clones, over 85% recorded once. In the naive CD8 group, cells lacked CD45RO and were positively selected for CCR7, so terminally differentiated effector memory CD45RA+ cells were left out. The material sequenced was naive CD8+ T cells sorted from blood. Receptors originate from a man between 18 and 29 years old in good health.

This clone was found once. This chain joins TRBV6-6 and TRBJ2-5; 10 bases match TRBD1. The CDR3 consists of 15 residues. Germline CDR1 reads MNHNY; CDR2 reads SVGAGI (reference sequence). V was pared by 7 bases and J by 5 bases, with 10 bases of the junction left unmatched. This CDR3 is CASTQWDRGDETQYF. The CDR3 DNA is TGTGCCAGCACCCAATGGGACAGGGGCGATGAGACCCAGTACTTC.

The rearrangement joins TRBV6-5 to TRBJ2-7; D might be TRBD1 or TRBD2, each matching 7 bases. Germline-derived CDR1 and CDR2 are MNHEY and SVGAGI. The CDR3 is 16 residues long. Trimming shortened V by 1 base and J by 6 bases, and 19 bases separated the two germline ends. The CDR3 here is CASSYFRTGTGGEQYF. The CDR3 DNA follows: TGTGCCAGCAGTTACTTCCGGACAGGCACGGGAGGCGAGCAGTACTTC.

The chain carries TRBV4-3 and TRBJ2-1; D not certain. This CDR3 has 14 amino acids. V was cut by 1 base and J by 8 bases, with 12 bases left in between. Per germline, CDR1 LGHNA and CDR2 YSLEER. The chain's CDR3 is CASSQGVGSYEQFF. For the CDR3, the DNA is TGCGCCAGCAGCCAAGGGGTAGGCAGCTATGAGCAGTTCTTC.

The chain joins TRBV29-1 to TRBJ2-7, with 7 bases aligning to TRBD2. The V gene end was trimmed by 2 bases and the J gene end by 3 bases; junction bases not matched to a gene: 7. The CDR3 is 14 amino acids. The germline V gene encodes CDR1 SQVTM and CDR2 ANQGSEA. The CDR3 sequence is CSVEKLAGNYEQYF. The CDR3 DNA follows: TGCAGCGTTGAAAAATTAGCGGGCAACTACGAGCAGTACTTC.

Notes on this clone: At the DNA level, this CDR3 is encoded by other sequences in the same sample as well. This sequence joins TRBV11-2 and TRBJ2-2; D unresolved. The germline CDR1 and CDR2 sequences are SGHAT and FQNNGV. This CDR3 is 12 amino acids long. Trimming took 2 bases from V and 3 from J, leaving 1 base between them. CDR3 coding DNA: TGTGCCAGCAGCTTATACACCGGGGAGCTGTTTTTT. Protein: CASSLYTGELFF.

Concerning this clone itself: Other DNA sequences of this sample code for an identical CDR3. The chain joins TRBV11-2 to TRBJ2-7; unclear D gene. Germline CDR1 and CDR2: SGHAT and FQNNGV. The V end lost 1 base, the J end lost 1 base, and 8 bases lay between the germline ends. CDR3 length: 14 residues. The CDR3 spells CASSLGGPSYEQYF. CDR3 nucleotides: TGTGCCAGCAGCTTAGGGGGTCCGTCCTACGAGCAGTACTTC.

Concerning this clone itself: This sample also contains other DNA sequences that code for the same CDR3. This chain links TRBV10-3 with TRBJ2-7; possible D gene TRBD1, 6 bases. V gave up 3 bases and J gave up 1 base, with 7 bases separating them. The CDR3 is made up of 13 amino acids. Germline lookup yields CDR1 ENHRY and CDR2 SYGVKD. CDR3 nucleotides: TGTGCCATCAGTGAAGGGGGTTCCTACGAGCAGTACTTC. It encodes CAISEGGSYEQYF.

The rearrangement links TRBV7-9 to TRBJ2-7; tentatively, D is TRBD1 (6 bases). Looked up from germline, CDR1 is SEHNR and CDR2 is FQNEAQ (reference sequence). V was pared by 0 bases and J by 1 base, with 16 bases between. This CDR3 spans 17 amino acids. CDR3 bases: TGTGCCAGCAGCTTAGCGGGCCTTCAGGGGCCTTCCTACGAGCAGTACTTC. It is translated as CASSLAGLQGPSYEQYF.

V and J are TRBV5-1 and TRBJ1-2; D is unresolved. CDR1 is SGHRS and CDR2 is YFSETQ in the germline V gene. The CDR3 consists of 13 residues. V lost 5 bases to trimming and J lost 5 bases, with 13 bases between them. Here the CDR3 reads CASSLTNSYGYTF. Here the CDR3 DNA reads TGCGCCAGCAGTTTGACGAACTCTTATGGCTACACCTTC. Looking up the rest from reference TRBV5-1 and TRBJ1-2 gives the full variable domain: KAGVTQTPRYLIKTRGQQVTLSCSPISGHRSVSWYQQTPGQGLQFLFEYFSETQRNKGNFPGRFSGRQFSNSRSEMNVSTLELGDSALYLCASSLTNSYGYTFGSGTRLTVV.